This T cell receptor beta chain came from a study of T cell responses to AZD1222 COVID-19 vaccine. Worth noting for this clone: What it binds is unknown.

From germline, CDR1 is KGHSH and CDR2 LQKENI. CDR3 length: 17 residues. V lost 6 bases and J lost 10; bases outside the gene matches: 17. Profiled with immunoSEQ multiplex PCR; TCRdb holds only in-frame clones, not every one. The table lists about 180,000 clones, 70% to 90% of them singletons. Study-wide points: Just 5 to 7 AZD1222 recipients were seropositive at baseline. CD4 TCRs associated with vaccination spanned spike, dominating at 160-218 and 743-854. The study reported that nearly half of spike-specific TCRs target unmutated variant regions.

Source: peripheral blood, taken on day 0 of AZD1222 vaccination. J is TRBJ1-6 and V is TRBV18; 8 bases line up with TRBD1. The sequence was obtained from an adult in good health. In DNA form, the CDR3 reads TGTGCCAGCTCGGACAATCCCCAGGGGGCTAGGAAATCACCCCTCCACTTT. This sequence encodes CASSDNPQGARKSPLHF.